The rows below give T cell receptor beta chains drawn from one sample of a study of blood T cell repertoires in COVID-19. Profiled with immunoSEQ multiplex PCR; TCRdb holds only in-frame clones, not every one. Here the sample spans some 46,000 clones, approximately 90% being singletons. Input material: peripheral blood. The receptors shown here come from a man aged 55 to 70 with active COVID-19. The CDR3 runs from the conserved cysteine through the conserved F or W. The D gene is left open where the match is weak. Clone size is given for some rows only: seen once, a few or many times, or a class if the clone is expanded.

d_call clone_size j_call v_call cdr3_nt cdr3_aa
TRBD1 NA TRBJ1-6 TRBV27 TGTGCCAGCAGTTTCACACAGGGGGCCTCACCCCTCCACTTT CASSFTQGASPLHF
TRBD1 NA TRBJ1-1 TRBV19 TGTGCCACCCTAGGGGACAGAGTGAACACTGAAGCTTTCTTT CATLGDRVNTEAFF
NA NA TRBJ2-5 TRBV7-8 TGTGCCAGCAGCTTAGTGCCCAGACAAGAGACCCAGTACTTC CASSLVPRQETQYF
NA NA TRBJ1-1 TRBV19 TGTGCCAGCAAAGGGACTCGGGGCACTGAAGCTTTCTTT CASKGTRGTEAFF
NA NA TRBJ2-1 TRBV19 TGTGCCAGTAGATCAGCGGAACCTATGTACAATGAGCAGTTCTTC CASRSAEPMYNEQFF
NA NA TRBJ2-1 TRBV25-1 TGTGCCAGCAGTGAAAGCGACAGTCCCTACAATGAGCAGTTCTTC CASSESDSPYNEQFF
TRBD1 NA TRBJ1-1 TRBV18 TGTGCCAGCTCGCCCAGTACAGGGGACACTGAAGCTTTCTTT CASSPSTGDTEAFF
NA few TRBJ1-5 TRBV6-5 TGTGCCAGCAGTAAGGCGGGGGGAAATCAGCCCCAGCATTTT CASSKAGGNQPQHF
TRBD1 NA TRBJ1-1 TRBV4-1 TGCGCCAGCAGCCAAGGACAGGGAGAAGGGACTGAAGCTTTCTTT CASSQGQGEGTEAFF
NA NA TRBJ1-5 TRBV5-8 TGTGCCAGCAGCTTGGCCCTTAATGGCAATCAGCCCCAGCATTTT CASSLALNGNQPQHF
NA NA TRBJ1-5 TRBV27 TGTGCCAGCAGTTTATCTTCTAATCAGCCCCAGCATTTT CASSLSSNQPQHF
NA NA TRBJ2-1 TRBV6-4 TGTGCCAGCAGACCATCAGGGGGGTACAATGAGCAGTTCTTC CASRPSGGYNEQFF
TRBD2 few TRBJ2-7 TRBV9 TGTGCCAGCAGCGCGGGACTAGCCCACGAGCAGTACTTC CASSAGLAHEQYF
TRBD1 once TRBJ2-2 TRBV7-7 TGTGCTAGCAGCTTAGAACAGGGGGCTGGCGGGGAGCTGTTTTTT CASSLEQGAGGELFF
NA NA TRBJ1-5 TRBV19 TGTGCCAGTAGTACAGGGTACAATCAGCCCCAGCATTTT CASSTGYNQPQHF
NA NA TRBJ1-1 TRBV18 TGTGCCAGCTCACCAGGGGGCTCCCACACTGAAGCTTTCTTT CASSPGGSHTEAFF
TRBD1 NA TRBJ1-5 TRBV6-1 TGTGCCAGCAGTGAAAAAAGGGGGCGATGGGAAAATCAGCCCCAGCATTTT CASSEKRGRWENQPQHF
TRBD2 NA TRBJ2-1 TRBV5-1 TGCGCCAGCTCTTCGAGGGTAGCGGGGGAGGTTAGTGAGCAGTTCTTC CASSSRVAGEVSEQFF
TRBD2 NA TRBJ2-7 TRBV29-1 TGCAGCTCTTCGGGGGCGGGAGGCTCCTACGAGCAGTACTTC CSSSGAGGSYEQYF
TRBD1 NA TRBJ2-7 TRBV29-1 TGCAGCGTTGAAGATCACAGGGGGAGGGAGCAGTACTTC CSVEDHRGREQYF
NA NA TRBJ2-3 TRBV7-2 TGTGCCAGCAGCTTGCAGGCCGGGATCACAGATACGCAGTATTTT CASSLQAGITDTQYF
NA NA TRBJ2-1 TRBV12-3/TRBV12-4 TGTGCCAGCGTGTATCTAGGCGCCAATGAGCAGTTCTTC CASVYLGANEQFF
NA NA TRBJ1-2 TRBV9 TGTGCCAGCAGCGTAGAGGGCGGGGTCGGGGGCTACACCTTC CASSVEGGVGGYTF
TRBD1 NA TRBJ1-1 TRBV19 TGTGCCAGTAGCGGACAGGGAAGGAATACAATGAACACTGAAGCTTTCTTT CASSGQGRNTMNTEAFF
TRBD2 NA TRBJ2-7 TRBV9 TGTGCCAGCAGCGTAGGAGTAGGAGCGGGAAGCTACGAGCAGTACTTC CASSVGVGAGSYEQYF
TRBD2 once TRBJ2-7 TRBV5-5 TGTGCCAGCAGCCGAACACCAGGACTAGCGGGGGGTCGAGAGCAGTACTTC CASSRTPGLAGGREQYF
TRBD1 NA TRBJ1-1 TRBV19 TGTGCCAGTAGTAAACGGGCAGGGACAGGTCTGTCCGAAGCTTTCTTT CASSKRAGTGLSEAFF
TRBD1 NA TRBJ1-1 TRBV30 TGTGCCTGGAGTGTGACAGGGGGCTGGACTGAAGCTTTCTTT CAWSVTGGWTEAFF
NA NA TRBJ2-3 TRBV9 TGTGCCAGCAGCGTAGCAAGCGGTTTCAGGGGGGAATACACAGATACGCAGTATTTT CASSVASGFRGEYTDTQYF
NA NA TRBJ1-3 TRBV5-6 TGTGCCAGCAGCGCGGGACTCAACTCTGGAAACACCATATATTTT CASSAGLNSGNTIYF
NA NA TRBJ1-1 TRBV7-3 TGTGCCAGCAGCCCGGACAGCTACACTGAAGCTTTCTTT CASSPDSYTEAFF
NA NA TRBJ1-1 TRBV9 TGTGCCAGCAGCCTAGATTTTCTGACTACTGAAGCTTTCTTT CASSLDFLTTEAFF
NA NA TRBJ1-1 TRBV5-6 TGTGCCAGCAGCTTGACAGCAACCACTGAAGCTTTCTTT CASSLTATTEAFF
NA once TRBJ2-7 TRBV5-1 TGCGCCAGCAGCTTGGAGTTGGGAGGGGGCGAGCAGTACTTC CASSLELGGGEQYF
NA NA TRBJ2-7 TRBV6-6 TGTGCCAGCACCTACAGGGGGGGACAAGAGCTACGGGAGCAGTACTTC CASTYRGGQELREQYF
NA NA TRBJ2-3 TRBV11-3 TGTGCCAGCAGCTTAGTTGGGACAAGCACAGATACGCAGTATTTT CASSLVGTSTDTQYF
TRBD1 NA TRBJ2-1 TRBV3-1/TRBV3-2 TGTGCCAGCAGCCAAGGATTACAGGGGGCTATCTCCTACAATGAGCAGTTCTTC CASSQGLQGAISYNEQFF
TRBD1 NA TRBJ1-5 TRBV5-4 TGTGCCAGCAGCTCCGGGACAGACCTCAATCAGCCCCAGCATTTT CASSSGTDLNQPQHF
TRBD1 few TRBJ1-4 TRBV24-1 TGTGCCACCTCGCGGGGACAGGGGAAAAAACTGTTTTTT CATSRGQGKKLFF
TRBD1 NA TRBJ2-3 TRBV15 TGTGCCACCAGCAGTGGGGACAGGGGCACAGATACGCAGTATTTT CATSSGDRGTDTQYF
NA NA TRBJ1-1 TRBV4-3 TGCGCCAGCAGCCTCAGTGGGGGCCTCGCTGAAGCTTTCTTT CASSLSGGLAEAFF
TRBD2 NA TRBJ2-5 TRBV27 TGTGCCAGCAGTTTATCCCCGAGACTAGCGGGAGGGCCACAGGAGACCCAGTACTTC CASSLSPRLAGGPQETQYF
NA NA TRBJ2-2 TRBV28 TGTGCCAGCAGTTTTTTGAGGGGGACCGGGGAGCTGTTTTTT CASSFLRGTGELFF